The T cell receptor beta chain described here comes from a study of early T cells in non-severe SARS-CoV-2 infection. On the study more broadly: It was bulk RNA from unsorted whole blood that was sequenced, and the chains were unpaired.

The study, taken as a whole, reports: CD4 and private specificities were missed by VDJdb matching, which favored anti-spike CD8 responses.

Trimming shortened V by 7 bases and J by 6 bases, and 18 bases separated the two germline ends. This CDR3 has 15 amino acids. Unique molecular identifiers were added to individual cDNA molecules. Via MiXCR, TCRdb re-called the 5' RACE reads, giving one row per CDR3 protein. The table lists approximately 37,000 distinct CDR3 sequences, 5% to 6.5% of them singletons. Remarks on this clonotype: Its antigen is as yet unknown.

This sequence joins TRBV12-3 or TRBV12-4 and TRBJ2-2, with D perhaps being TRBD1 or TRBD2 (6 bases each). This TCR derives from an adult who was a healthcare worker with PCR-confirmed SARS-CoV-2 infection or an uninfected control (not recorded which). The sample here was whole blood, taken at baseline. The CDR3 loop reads CASTPFPGEAGELFF. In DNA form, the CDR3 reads TGTGCCAGCACCCCTTTTCCAGGGGAGGCCGGGGAGCTGTTTTTT.